The clone carrying this T cell receptor (beta chain) was recorded only once. What it recognizes is unknown. Clones were sequenced by immunoSEQ multiplex PCR, and TCRdb holds only the in-frame ones, with some missing. The table shows about 22,000 clones, with around 92% occurring only once. V lost 0 bases, J lost 1 base, and 2 bases stayed unmatched. The CDR3 sequence is 15 residues long. Per germline, CDR1 MNHEY and CDR2 SVGAGI. The sample belongs to a study of a mutant IDH1 vaccine in newly diagnosed glioma. Study findings and constraints: No link was apparently found between pseudoprogression and changes in top peripheral T cell clonotypes.

Time point noted: week 11, during vaccination. Each vaccine dose was 300 ug of mutant IDH1 20-mer peptide, with topical imiquimod. The sequence derives from a woman in her 40s with glioma. This chain uses TRBV6-5 with TRBJ1-1; 7 bases are a match to TRBD1. Specimen: PBMCs, collected from a glioma patient whose treatment included an IDH1 peptide vaccine. CDR3 in amino acids: CASSYSGGWNTEAFF. The CDR3 DNA is TGTGCCAGCAGTTACTCAGGGGGCTGGAACACTGAAGCTTTCTTT.